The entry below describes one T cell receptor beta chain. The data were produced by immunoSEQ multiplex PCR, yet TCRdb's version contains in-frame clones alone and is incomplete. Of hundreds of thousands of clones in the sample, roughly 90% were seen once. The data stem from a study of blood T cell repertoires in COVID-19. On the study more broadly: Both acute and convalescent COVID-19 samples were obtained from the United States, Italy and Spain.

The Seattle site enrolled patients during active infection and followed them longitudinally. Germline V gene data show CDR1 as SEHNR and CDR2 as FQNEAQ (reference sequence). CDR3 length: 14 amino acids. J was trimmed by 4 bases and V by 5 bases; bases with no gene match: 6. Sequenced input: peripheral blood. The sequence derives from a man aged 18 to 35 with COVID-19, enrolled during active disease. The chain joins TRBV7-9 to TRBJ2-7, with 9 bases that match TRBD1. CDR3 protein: CASSPKDRGYEQYF. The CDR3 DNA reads TGTGCCAGCAGCCCGAAGGACAGGGGTTACGAGCAGTACTTC.